Presented here are 6 T cell receptor beta chains from one specimen sequenced in a study of CD8 T cells in ankylosing spondylitis. TCRdb ran MiXCR on the 5' RACE reads and lists one entry per CDR3 protein. The sample records around 330,000 distinct CDR3 sequences, under 14% being singletons. The sequencing input was blood, either unsorted or a sorted T cell fraction (not recorded which). The receptors here all came from a female donor with ankylosing spondylitis or in good health (not recorded which).

This chain joins TRBV4-2 and TRBJ2-4; tentative D call: TRBD1 (6 bases). Trimming left V 0 bases short and J 8 bases short, with 14 bases between. CDR3 size: 15 residues. The germline V gene has CDR1 LGHNA and CDR2 YNFKEQ. The chain's CDR3 is CASSQDQGGLYIQYF. The CDR3 DNA sequence: TGTGCCAGCAGCCAAGATCAAGGGGGTTTGTACATTCAGTACTTC.

This clonotype was seen ten or more times. V usage is TRBV5-1 and J usage is TRBJ2-1; D is undetermined. V shed 0 bases and J shed 6 bases, with 16 bases lying between them. CDR3 length equals 16 residues. Germline CDR1 is SGHRS and CDR2 is YFSETQ. DNA of the CDR3: TGCGCCAGCAGCTTGGCGGCTACCCAGAACACCAATGAGCAGTTCTTC. Its translation is CASSLAATQNTNEQFF.

This sequence joins TRBV21-1 and TRBJ2-5; the table's D call, TRBD1, has no DNA check behind it. TRBV21-1 is a known pseudogene. The CDR3 covers 18 residues. The CDR3 loop is CASSSYPGQGAVRETQYF. Here the CDR3 DNA reads TGTGCCAGCAGCAGCTACCCGGGACAGGGGGCGGTAAGAGAGACCCAGTACTTC.

This clonotype was observed at least ten times. The V and J genes are TRBV10-2 and TRBJ2-2; 8 bases line up with TRBD2. The CDR3 has 17 amino acids. Germline trimming cut 6 bases from V and 0 bases from J; bases unmatched to any gene: 9. The germline CDR1 and CDR2 sequences are WSHSY and SAAADI. The CDR3 DNA is TGCGCCAGCAGAAAAACCAGAGCGGGAGCGAACACCGGGGAGCTGTTTTTT. It translates to CASRKTRAGANTGELFF.

This clonotype was detected many times. The chain recombines TRBV12-3 or TRBV12-4 with TRBJ1-5, with TRBD1 matching over 7 bases. The CDR3 totals 15 residues. After removal of 6 bases from V and 0 bases from J, the junction contained 5 bases not matched to a gene. The CDR3 protein is CASSLRDSSNQPQHF. The CDR3 region has the DNA TGTGCCAGCAGCCTTAGGGACAGTAGCAATCAGCCCCAGCATTTT.

V is TRBV30 and J is TRBJ2-2; D gene unclear. CDR1 and CDR2 (germline): GTSNPN, SVGIG (reference sequence). V lost 0 bases and J lost 6, with 11 bases in between. The CDR3 is 14 residues long. For the CDR3, the DNA is TGTGCCTGGAGTGTACTAAGTCTAGCCGGGGAGCTGTTTTTT. Translating gives CAWSVLSLAGELFF.